The 15 T cell receptor beta chains presented below share a single source sample, sequenced in a study of cytomegalovirus exposure and HLA in healthy donors. This PCR relied on a set of 60 Vbeta primers and 13 Jbeta primers. Some clones are missing from TCRdb's copy, which holds only in-frame ones; the method was immunoSEQ multiplex PCR. The sample holds around 37,000 clones, 70% to 85% seen once. Sequenced input: PBMCs. The receptor set was obtained from a man aged 25 to 45 in good health and CMV-seronegative.

The genes are TRBV2 and TRBJ1-1; 7 nucleotides align to TRBD1. The CDR3 sequence is 13 residues long. After removal of 6 bases from V and 2 bases from J, the junction contained 3 bases not matched to a gene. Germline V lookup: CDR1 SNHLY, CDR2 FYNNEI. CDR3 sequence reads: CASSWDSNTEAFF. The CDR3 DNA follows: TGTGCCAGCAGCTGGGACAGCAACACTGAAGCTTTCTTT.

This clone was seen only a few times. The chain couples TRBV18 to TRBJ1-2, with D maybe TRBD1 (6 bases). Germline CDR1 and CDR2: KGHSH and LQKENI. The CDR3 loop spans 13 amino acids. Trimming removed 2 bases from V and 7 bases from J, with 11 bases in between. This CDR3 reads CASSPEQGRGYTF. The CDR3, as DNA: TGTGCCAGCTCACCAGAACAGGGTCGTGGCTACACCTTC.

The rearrangement uses TRBV19 and TRBJ2-5; D remains ambiguous. Germline lookup yields CDR1 LNHDA and CDR2 SQIVND (reference sequence). Trimming shortened V by 5 bases and J by 0 bases, and 13 bases separated the two germline ends. The CDR3 has 15 residues. The CDR3 sequence is CASSEVVTHQETQYF. The CDR3 nucleotides are TGTGCCAGTAGTGAGGTCGTCACCCACCAAGAGACCCAGTACTTC.

The V and J genes are TRBV7-8 and TRBJ2-3; D is possibly TRBD2 (6 bases). The CDR3 sequence is 18 residues long. Germline lookup yields CDR1 SGHVS and CDR2 FQNEAQ. Trimming removed 4 bases from V and 0 bases from J, with 20 bases in between. CDR3 DNA sequence: TGTGCCAGCAGCTCAGGCCGGGGGTTTGGGGGGAGCACAGATACGCAGTATTTT. This codes for CASSSGRGFGGSTDTQYF. Combining the CDR3 with reference TRBV7-8 and TRBJ2-3 gives the whole variable domain GAGVSQSPRYKVAKRGQDVALRCDPISGHVSLFWYQQALGQGPEFLTYFQNEAQLDKSGLPSDRFFAERPEGSVSTLKIQRTQQEDSAVYLCASSSGRGFGGSTDTQYFGPGTRLTVL.

The genes are TRBV14 and TRBJ1-2; 10 bases are shared with TRBD1. From germline, CDR1 is SGHDN and CDR2 FVKESK. J gave up 4 bases and V 0 bases, and 8 bases lay outside the gene matches. The CDR3 consists of 17 residues. The CDR3 coding sequence is TGTGCCAGCAGCCAAGATGTTGGACAGGGGGTTGGCTATGGCTACACCTTC. This encodes CASSQDVGQGVGYGYTF.

This chain links TRBV2 with TRBJ1-6; D possibly corresponds to TRBD1 (6 bases). In germline, CDR1 is SNHLY, CDR2 FYNNEI. The V gene lost 9 bases and the J gene lost 7 bases, with 13 bases spanning the gap. This CDR3 spans 13 amino acids. The DNA of the CDR3 is TGTGCCAGTGACCGGGACAAAAATTCACCCCTCCACTTT. It specifies CASDRDKNSPLHF.

This chain links TRBV30 with TRBJ2-7, with D possibly TRBD1 on 5 matching bases. This CDR3 spans 13 amino acids. Germline V lookup: CDR1 GTSNPN, CDR2 SVGIG (reference sequence). Trimming removed 2 bases at V and 2 bases at J, with 10 bases between. The CDR3 reads CAWSLDKTYEQYF. In DNA, the CDR3 is TGTGCCTGGAGTTTGGACAAAACCTACGAGCAGTACTTC. Full variable domain (missing parts from reference TRBV30 and TRBJ2-7): SQTIHQWPATLVQPVGSPLSLECTVEGTSNPNLYWYRQAAGRGLQLLFYSVGIGQISSEVPQNLSASRPQDRQFILSSKKLLLSDSGFYLCAWSLDKTYEQYFGPGTRLTVT.

V is TRBV5-1 and J is TRBJ1-1; D ambiguous. Germline V gene sequence: CDR1 SGHRS, CDR2 YFSETQ. This CDR3 is built from 15 residues. The V gene lost 0 bases and the J gene lost 0 bases, with 9 bases spanning the gap. In DNA form, the CDR3 reads TGCGCCAGCAGCTTGGTTCCGAGGATGAACACTGAAGCTTTCTTT. Its translation is CASSLVPRMNTEAFF.

This clone has just one count. The chain combines TRBV27 with TRBJ2-1; maybe TRBD1 (6 bases). Germline V gives CDR1 MNHEY, CDR2 SMNVEV (reference sequence). V was shortened by 6 bases and J by 0 bases, with 18 bases between the two germline ends. The CDR3 sequence is 17 residues long. The CDR3 coding sequence is TGTGCCAGCAGCTCCACCGGACAGCCCAGCTCCTACAATGAGCAGTTCTTC. This sequence encodes CASSSTGQPSSYNEQFF.

J is TRBJ2-5 and V is TRBV30, with 14 bases matching TRBD2. The germline gives CDR1 GTSNPN, CDR2 SVGIG (reference sequence). The CDR3 has 16 residues. Losses at the gene ends were 6 bases for V and 5 bases for J; bases not matched to a gene: 11. The CDR3, as DNA: TGTGCCTGTGGTAGACTAGCGGGAGGGCCGAGGGAGACCCAGTACTTC. Encoded protein: CACGRLAGGPRETQYF. The whole variable domain, remainder taken from reference TRBV30 and TRBJ2-5, is SQTIHQWPATLVQPVGSPLSLECTVEGTSNPNLYWYRQAAGRGLQLLFYSVGIGQISSEVPQNLSASRPQDRQFILSSKKLLLSDSGFYLCACGRLAGGPRETQYFGPGTRLLVL.

Only one count was recorded for this clone. The chain uses TRBV11-2 and TRBJ1-2; the D gene is possibly TRBD1 (5 bases). In germline, CDR1 is SGHAT, CDR2 FQNNGV. V was shortened by 5 bases and J by 2 bases, with 12 bases between the two germline ends. The CDR3 length is 14 residues. CDR3 in amino acids: CASSGNGGNYGYTF. CDR3 nucleotides: TGTGCCAGCAGCGGTAACGGGGGGAACTATGGCTACACCTTC.

The V gene is TRBV19, the J gene TRBJ1-2, with D tentatively TRBD1 (5 bases). Looked up from germline, CDR1 is LNHDA and CDR2 is SQIVND (reference sequence). The length of the CDR3 is 13 residues. Trimming took 5 bases from V and 5 from J, leaving 12 bases between them. The CDR3 nucleotides are TGTGCCAGTAGTCTCGGGACTGCTTATGGCTACACCTTC. Amino acid sequence: CASSLGTAYGYTF.

The chain combines TRBV7-8 with TRBJ2-7; maybe TRBD2 (6 bases). V lost 4 bases and J lost 3, with 22 bases in between. The CDR3 is made up of 17 amino acids. Germline lookup yields CDR1 SGHVS and CDR2 FQNEAQ. CDR3 nucleotide sequence: TGTGCCAGCAGCTCCTCCCGGGGGTTTGCGGCCGACTACGAGCAGTACTTC. It specifies CASSSSRGFAADYEQYF.

This sequence joins TRBV25-1 and TRBJ1-6; 7 bases match TRBD1. With 7 bases clipped from V and 6 bases from J, the junction kept 6 bases outside the gene matches. CDR1 is MGHDK, CDR2 SYGVNS, per germline. The CDR3 has 14 residues. CDR3 DNA sequence: TGTGCCAGCACGACCGGGACAGCTAATTCACCCCTCCACTTT. Its protein product is CASTTGTANSPLHF.

This chain links TRBV7-6 with TRBJ2-1, with D tentatively TRBD2 (6 bases). V was pared by 5 bases and J by 7 bases, with 27 bases between. CDR1 and CDR2 (germline): SGHVS, FNYEAQ. The CDR3 runs to 18 residues. The CDR3 region has the DNA TGTGCCAGCAGCCTAAAATCCGGGGAGCGGGTCACTGAAAATGAGCAGTTCTTC. Protein sequence: CASSLKSGERVTENEQFF.